This TCR beta chain was obtained from a study of control samples from healthy donors and cancer patients. TCRdb's table, derived via immunoSEQ multiplex PCR, lists solely in-frame clones and lacks some. The sample has 130,000 to 150,000 clones; under 95% are singletons. The trim removed 6 bases at V and 4 bases at J, leaving 5 bases unmatched. This CDR3 has 13 residues. CDR1 is SNHLY, CDR2 FYNNEI, per germline. The genes are TRBV2 and TRBJ1-1; 7 bases are shared with TRBD1. Sequences were obtained from blood. The origin of this receptor is a man in his late teens or twenties in good health. Here the CDR3 DNA reads TGTGCCAGCAGGGAGACAGGGATCACTGAAGCTTTCTTT. Translating it yields CASRETGITEAFF.